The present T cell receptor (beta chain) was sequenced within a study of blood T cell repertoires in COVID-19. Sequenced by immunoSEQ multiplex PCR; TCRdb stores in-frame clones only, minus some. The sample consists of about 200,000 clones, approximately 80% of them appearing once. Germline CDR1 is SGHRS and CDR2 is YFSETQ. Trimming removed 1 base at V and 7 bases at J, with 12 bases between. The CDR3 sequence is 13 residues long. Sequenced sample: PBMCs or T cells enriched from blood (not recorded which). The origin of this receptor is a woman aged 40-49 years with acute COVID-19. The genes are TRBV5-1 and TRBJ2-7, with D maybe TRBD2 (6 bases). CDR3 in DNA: TGCGCCAGCAGCTTGTCCGGGAGTGAAGAGCAGTACTTC. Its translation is CASSLSGSEEQYF.